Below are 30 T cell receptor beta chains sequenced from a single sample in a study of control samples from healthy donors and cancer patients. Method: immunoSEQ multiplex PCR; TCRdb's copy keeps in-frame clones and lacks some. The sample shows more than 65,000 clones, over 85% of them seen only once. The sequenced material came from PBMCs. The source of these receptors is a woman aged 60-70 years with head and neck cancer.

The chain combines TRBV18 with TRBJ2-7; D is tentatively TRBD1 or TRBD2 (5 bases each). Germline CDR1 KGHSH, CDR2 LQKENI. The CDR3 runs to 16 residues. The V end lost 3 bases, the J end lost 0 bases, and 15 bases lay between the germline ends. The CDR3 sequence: CASSPPGNGASYEQYF. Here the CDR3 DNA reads TGTGCCAGCTCACCTCCCGGAAACGGGGCCTCCTACGAGCAGTACTTC.

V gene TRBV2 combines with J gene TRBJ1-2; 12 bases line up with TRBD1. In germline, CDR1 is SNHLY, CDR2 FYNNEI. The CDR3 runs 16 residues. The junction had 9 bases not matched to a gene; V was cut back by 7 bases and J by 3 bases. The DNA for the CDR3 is TGTGCCAGCATGTCCGGGGACAGGGGGCCTTACTATGGCTACACCTTC. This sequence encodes CASMSGDRGPYYGYTF.

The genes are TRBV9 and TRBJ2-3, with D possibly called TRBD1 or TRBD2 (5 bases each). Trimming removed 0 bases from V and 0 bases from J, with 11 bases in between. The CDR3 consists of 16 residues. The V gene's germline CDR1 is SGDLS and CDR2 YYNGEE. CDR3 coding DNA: TGTGCCAGCAGCGTAGGGTCGGGGCTGAGCACAGATACGCAGTATTTT. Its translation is CASSVGSGLSTDTQYF. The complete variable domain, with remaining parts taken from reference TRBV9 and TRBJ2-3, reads DSGVTQTPKHLITATGQRVTLRCSPRSGDLSVYWYQQSLDQGLQFLIQYYNGEERAKGNILERFSAQQFPDLHSELNLSSLELGDSALYFCASSVGSGLSTDTQYFGPGTRLTVL.

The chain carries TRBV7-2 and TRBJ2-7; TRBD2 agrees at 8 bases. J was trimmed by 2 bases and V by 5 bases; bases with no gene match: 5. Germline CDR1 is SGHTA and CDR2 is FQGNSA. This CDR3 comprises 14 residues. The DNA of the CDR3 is TGTGCCAGCAGCGGAGGGGGACTAGCCTACGAGCAGTACTTC. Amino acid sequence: CASSGGGLAYEQYF.

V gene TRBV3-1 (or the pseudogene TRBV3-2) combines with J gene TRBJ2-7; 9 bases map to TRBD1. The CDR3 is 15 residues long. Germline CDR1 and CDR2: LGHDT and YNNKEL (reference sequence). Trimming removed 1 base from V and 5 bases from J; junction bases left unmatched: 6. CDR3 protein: CASSQVGQGSHEQYF. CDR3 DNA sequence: TGTGCCAGCAGCCAAGTGGGACAGGGTTCCCACGAGCAGTACTTC.

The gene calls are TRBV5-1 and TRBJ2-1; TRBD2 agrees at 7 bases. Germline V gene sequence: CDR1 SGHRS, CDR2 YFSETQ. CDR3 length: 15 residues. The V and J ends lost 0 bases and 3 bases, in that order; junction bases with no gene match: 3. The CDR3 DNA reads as TGCGCCAGCAGCTTGGATGGGGGGGTCTACAATGAGCAGTTCTTC. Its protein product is CASSLDGGVYNEQFF.

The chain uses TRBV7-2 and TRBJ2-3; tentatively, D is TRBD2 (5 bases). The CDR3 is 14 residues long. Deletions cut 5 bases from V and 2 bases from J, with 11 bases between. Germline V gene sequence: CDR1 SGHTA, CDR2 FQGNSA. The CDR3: CASSQRASTDTQYF. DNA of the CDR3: TGTGCCAGCAGCCAGAGGGCCTCCACAGATACGCAGTATTTT.

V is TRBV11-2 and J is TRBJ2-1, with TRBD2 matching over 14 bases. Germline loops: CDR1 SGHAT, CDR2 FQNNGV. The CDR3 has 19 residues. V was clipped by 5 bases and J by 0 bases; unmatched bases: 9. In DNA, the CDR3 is TGTGCCAGCAGCCTGACAGATGGGACTAGCGGGAGCTCCTACAATGAGCAGTTCTTC. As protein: CASSLTDGTSGSSYNEQFF.

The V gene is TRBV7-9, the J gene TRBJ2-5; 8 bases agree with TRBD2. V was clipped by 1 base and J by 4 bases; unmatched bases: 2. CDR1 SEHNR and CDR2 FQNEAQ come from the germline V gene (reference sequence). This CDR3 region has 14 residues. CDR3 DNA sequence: TGTGCCAGCAGCTTAGGTCTAGCGGGAGAGACCCAGTACTTC. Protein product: CASSLGLAGETQYF. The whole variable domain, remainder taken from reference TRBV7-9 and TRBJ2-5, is DTGVSQNPRHKITKRGQNVTFRCDPISEHNRLYWYRQTLGQGPEFLTYFQNEAQLEKSRLLSDRFSAERPKGSFSTLEIQRTEQGDSAMYLCASSLGLAGETQYFGPGTRLLVL.

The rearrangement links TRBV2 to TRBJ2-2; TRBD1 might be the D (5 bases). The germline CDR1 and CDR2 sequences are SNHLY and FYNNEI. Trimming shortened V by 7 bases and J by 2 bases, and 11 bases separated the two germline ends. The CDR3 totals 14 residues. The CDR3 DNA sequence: TGTGCCAGCACAGCCAGGGTCAACACCGGGGAGCTGTTTTTT. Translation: CASTARVNTGELFF.

CDR3 sequence: CASSVAGGLAKNIQYF. The CDR3 DNA reads as TGTGCCAGCAGCGTTGCTGGCGGTCTAGCCAAAAACATTCAGTACTTC. The gene calls are TRBV13 and TRBJ2-4, with D hard to call. Germline CDR1 PRHDT, CDR2 FYEKMQ (reference sequence). This CDR3 has 16 amino acids. The V gene lost 5 bases and the J gene lost 0 bases, with 14 bases spanning the gap.

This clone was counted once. The CDR3 sequence is CASSSDLAGETQYF. The DNA for the CDR3 is TGTGCCAGCAGCTCGGACCTCGCGGGGGAGACCCAGTACTTC. The chain links TRBV7-2 to TRBJ2-5; a possible D gene is TRBD2 (6 bases). The CDR3 length is 14 residues. Trimming removed 4 bases at V and 5 bases at J, with 14 bases between. From germline, CDR1 is SGHTA and CDR2 FQGNSA.

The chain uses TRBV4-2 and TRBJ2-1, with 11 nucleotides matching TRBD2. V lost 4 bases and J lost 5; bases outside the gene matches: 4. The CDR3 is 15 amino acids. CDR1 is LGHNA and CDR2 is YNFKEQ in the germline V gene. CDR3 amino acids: CASSPTSGGHNEQFF. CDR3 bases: TGTGCCAGCAGCCCTACTAGCGGGGGTCACAATGAGCAGTTCTTC.

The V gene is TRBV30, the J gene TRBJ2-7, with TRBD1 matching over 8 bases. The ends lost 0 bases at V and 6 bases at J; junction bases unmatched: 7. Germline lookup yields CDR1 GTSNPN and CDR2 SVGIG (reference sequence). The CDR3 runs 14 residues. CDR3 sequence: CAWSVGSGGAEQYF. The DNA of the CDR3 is TGTGCCTGGAGTGTCGGGTCAGGGGGCGCCGAGCAGTACTTC.

The CDR3 DNA reads as TGTGCCAGCTCACCAACGAGGGATACCTACGAGCAGTACTTC. Encoded protein: CASSPTRDTYEQYF. The chain carries TRBV18 and TRBJ2-7; TRBD2 is a possible D gene (5 bases). CDR1 is KGHSH and CDR2 is LQKENI in the germline V gene. CDR3 length equals 14 residues. The V and J ends lost 2 bases and 2 bases respectively, with 10 bases between them.

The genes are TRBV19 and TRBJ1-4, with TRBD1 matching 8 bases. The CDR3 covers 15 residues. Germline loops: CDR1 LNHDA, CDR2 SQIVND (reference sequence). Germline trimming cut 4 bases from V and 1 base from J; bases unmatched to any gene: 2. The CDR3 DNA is TGTGCCAGTAGTAACAGGGGGAGAACTAATGAAAAACTGTTTTTT. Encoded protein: CASSNRGRTNEKLFF.

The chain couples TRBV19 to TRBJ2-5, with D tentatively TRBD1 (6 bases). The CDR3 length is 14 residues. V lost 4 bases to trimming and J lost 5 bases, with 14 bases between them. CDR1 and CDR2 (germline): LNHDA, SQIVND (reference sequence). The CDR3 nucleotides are TGTGCCAGTAGTAGGGACCGACAGGTTGAGACCCAGTACTTC. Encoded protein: CASSRDRQVETQYF.

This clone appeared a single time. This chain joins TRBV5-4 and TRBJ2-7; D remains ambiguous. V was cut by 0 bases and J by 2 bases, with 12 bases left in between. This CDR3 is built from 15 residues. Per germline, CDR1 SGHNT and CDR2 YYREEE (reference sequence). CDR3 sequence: CASSLVGFPTYEQYF. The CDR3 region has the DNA TGTGCCAGCAGCTTGGTCGGCTTTCCGACCTACGAGCAGTACTTC. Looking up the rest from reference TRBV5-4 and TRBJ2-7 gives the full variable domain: ETGVTQSPTHLIKTRGQQVTLRCSSQSGHNTVSWYQQALGQGPQFIFQYYREEENGRGNFPPRFSGLQFPNYSSELNVNALELDDSALYLCASSLVGFPTYEQYFGPGTRLTVT.

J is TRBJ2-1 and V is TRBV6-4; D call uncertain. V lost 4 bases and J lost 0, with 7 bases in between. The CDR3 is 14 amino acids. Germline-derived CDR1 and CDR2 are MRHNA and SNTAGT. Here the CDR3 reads CASSAANSYNEQFF. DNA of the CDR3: TGTGCCAGCAGTGCGGCTAACTCCTACAATGAGCAGTTCTTC.

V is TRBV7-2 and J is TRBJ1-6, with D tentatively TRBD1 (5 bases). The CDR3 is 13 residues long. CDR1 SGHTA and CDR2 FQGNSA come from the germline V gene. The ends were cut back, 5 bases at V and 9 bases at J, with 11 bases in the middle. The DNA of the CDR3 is TGTGCCAGCAGCCAATGGGGGGTTTCACCCCTCCACTTT. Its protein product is CASSQWGVSPLHF.

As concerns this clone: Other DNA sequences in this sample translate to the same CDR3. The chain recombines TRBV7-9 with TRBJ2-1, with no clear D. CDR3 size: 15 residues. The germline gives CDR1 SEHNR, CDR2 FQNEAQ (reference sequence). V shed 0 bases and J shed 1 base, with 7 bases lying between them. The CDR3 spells CASSLAGSSYNEQFF. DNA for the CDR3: TGTGCCAGCAGCTTAGCAGGGTCATCCTACAATGAGCAGTTCTTC.

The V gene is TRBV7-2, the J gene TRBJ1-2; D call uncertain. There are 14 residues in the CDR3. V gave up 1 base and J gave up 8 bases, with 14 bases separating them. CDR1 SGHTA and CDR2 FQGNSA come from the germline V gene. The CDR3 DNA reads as TGTGCCAGCAGCTTAGGTGCAGCCAGTAGGGGCTACACCTTC. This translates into CASSLGAASRGYTF.

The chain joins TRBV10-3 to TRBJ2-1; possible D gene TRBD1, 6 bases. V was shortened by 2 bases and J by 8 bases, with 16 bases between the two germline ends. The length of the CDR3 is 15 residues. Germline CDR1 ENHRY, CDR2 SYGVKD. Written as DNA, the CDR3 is TGTGCCATCAGTGAGAGGGGGTGGCTTTACGATGAGCAGTTCTTC. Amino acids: CAISERGWLYDEQFF.

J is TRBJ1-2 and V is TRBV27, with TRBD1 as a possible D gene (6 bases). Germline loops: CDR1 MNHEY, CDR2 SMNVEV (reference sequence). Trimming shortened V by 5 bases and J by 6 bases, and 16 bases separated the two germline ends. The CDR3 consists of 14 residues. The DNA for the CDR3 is TGTGCCAGCAGTCCACGACCTGGGGGGCATGGCTACACCTTC. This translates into CASSPRPGGHGYTF.

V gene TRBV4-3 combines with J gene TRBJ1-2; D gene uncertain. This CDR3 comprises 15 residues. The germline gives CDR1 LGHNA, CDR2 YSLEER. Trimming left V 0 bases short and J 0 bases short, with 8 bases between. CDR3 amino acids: CASSQDLPTNYGYTF. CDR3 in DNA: TGCGCCAGCAGCCAAGATTTGCCCACTAACTATGGCTACACCTTC.

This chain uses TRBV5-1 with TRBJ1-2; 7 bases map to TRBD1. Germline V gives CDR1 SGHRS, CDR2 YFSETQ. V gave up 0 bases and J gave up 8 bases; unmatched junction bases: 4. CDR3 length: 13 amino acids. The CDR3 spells CASSLEGAGGYTF. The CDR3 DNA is TGCGCCAGCAGCTTGGAGGGGGCGGGAGGCTACACCTTC.

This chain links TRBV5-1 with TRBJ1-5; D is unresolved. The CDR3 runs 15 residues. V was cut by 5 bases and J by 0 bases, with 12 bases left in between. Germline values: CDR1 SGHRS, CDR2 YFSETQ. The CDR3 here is CASRVGQNSNQPQHF. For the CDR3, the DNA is TGCGCCAGCAGGGTCGGGCAGAATAGCAATCAGCCCCAGCATTTT.

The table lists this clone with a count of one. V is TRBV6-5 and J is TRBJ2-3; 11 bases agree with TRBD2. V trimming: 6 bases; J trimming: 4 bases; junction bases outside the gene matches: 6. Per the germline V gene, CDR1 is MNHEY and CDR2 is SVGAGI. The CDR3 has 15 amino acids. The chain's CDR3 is CASSYSGRAPDTQYF. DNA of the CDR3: TGTGCCAGCAGCTATAGCGGGAGGGCCCCAGATACGCAGTATTTT.

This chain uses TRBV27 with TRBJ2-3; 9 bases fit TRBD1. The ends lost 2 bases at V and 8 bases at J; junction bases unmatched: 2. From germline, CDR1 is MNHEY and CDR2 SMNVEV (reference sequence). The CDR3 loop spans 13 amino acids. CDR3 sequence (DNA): TGTGCCAGCAGTTTAAAGACAGGGGGTACGCAGTATTTT. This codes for CASSLKTGGTQYF.

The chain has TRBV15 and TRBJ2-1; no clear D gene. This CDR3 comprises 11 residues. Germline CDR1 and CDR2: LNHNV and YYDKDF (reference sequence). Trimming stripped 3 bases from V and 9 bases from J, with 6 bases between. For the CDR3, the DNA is TGTGCCACCAGCAGGACGGCTGAGCAGTTCTTC. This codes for CATSRTAEQFF.